Following are 7 T cell receptor beta chains from one sample sequenced in a study of Ad26.COV2.S vaccination and SARS-CoV-2 variants (dated by TCRdb to the early 2020s). The treatment or condition label, as the study defines it: 19 received Ad26.COV2.S at low or high dose, single or two shots; five or six received placebo; per-sample allocation not given. Repertoires of vaccine and placebo recipients were sequenced from samples collected on day 63 after the first injection. To prepare the library, the immunoSEQ multiplex PCR assay was applied. TCRdb took this table from immuneACCESS and kept in-frame rearrangements with V and J called. Such tables lack part of the clones; where checked against another copy, unresolved V genes explain under half of the gap, and the rest is unexplained. Across this sample there are a few hundred thousand clones, with about 92% seen only once. Of the sample, approximately 1.6% is held by the ten largest clones.

The starting material was peripheral blood, obtained in a trial of Ad26.COV2.S vaccine versus placebo. Receptor source: a person aged 18-60 years who received the Ad26.COV2.S COVID-19 vaccine or a placebo.

The chain combines TRBV5-1 with TRBJ2-7; maybe TRBD1 (6 bases). This CDR3 has 15 amino acids. Germline V gives CDR1 SGHRS, CDR2 YFSETQ. The V and J ends lost 2 bases and 2 bases respectively, with 14 bases between them. CDR3 region: CASSFNREPPYEQYF. The DNA of the CDR3 is TGCGCCAGCAGCTTTAACAGGGAACCACCCTACGAGCAGTACTTC.

This clone has a single count. The rearrangement joins TRBV28 to TRBJ2-6; D is undetermined. The germline V gene encodes CDR1 MDHEN and CDR2 SYDVKM. V gave up 10 bases and J gave up 2 bases, with 9 bases separating them. The CDR3 totals 13 residues. The CDR3 DNA reads TGTGCCATCACCAAACCTGGGGCCAACGTCCTGACTTTC. As protein: CAITKPGANVLTF.

The sample holds one count of this clone. V usage is TRBV30 and J usage is TRBJ1-2; 9 positions match TRBD1. With V trimmed by 6 bases and J by 6 bases, 11 bases remained unmatched. Germline V gene sequence: CDR1 GTSNPN, CDR2 SVGIG (reference sequence). CDR3 size: 14 residues. CDR3 sequence reads: CACSRDRELHGYTF. The CDR3 bases are TGTGCCTGTTCTCGGGACAGGGAGTTACATGGCTACACCTTC. Full variable domain (missing parts from reference TRBV30 and TRBJ1-2): SQTIHQWPATLVQPVGSPLSLECTVEGTSNPNLYWYRQAAGRGLQLLFYSVGIGQISSEVPQNLSASRPQDRQFILSSKKLLLSDSGFYLCACSRDRELHGYTFGSGTRLTVV.

The rearrangement joins TRBV7-9 to TRBJ2-2; TRBD1 might be the D (5 bases). Trimming shortened V by 6 bases and J by 0 bases, and 11 bases separated the two germline ends. This CDR3 has 15 residues. The V gene's germline CDR1 is SEHNR and CDR2 FQNEAQ (reference sequence). The CDR3 here is CASSRQITNTGELFF. The CDR3 DNA reads as TGTGCCAGCAGTCGACAGATTACGAACACCGGGGAGCTGTTTTTT.

The chain uses TRBV7-2 and TRBJ1-6; 8 bases are shared with TRBD1. V lost 5 bases, J lost 6 bases, and 6 bases stayed unmatched. The CDR3 runs to 15 residues. The V gene's germline CDR1 is SGHTA and CDR2 FQGNSA. CDR3 nucleotides: TGTGCCAGCAGCGAGGTGGGACAGGCTAATTCACCCCTCCACTTT. This codes for CASSEVGQANSPLHF.

The V gene is TRBV7-9, the J gene TRBJ2-7; TRBD1 matches 7 bases. CDR1 is SEHNR, CDR2 FQNEAQ, per germline (reference sequence). The CDR3 covers 15 residues. Trimming at V came to 3 bases and at J to 2 bases, leaving 7 bases not matched to a gene. The CDR3, as DNA: TGTGCCAGCAGCTTGCCGGAGACAGGGACCTACGAGCAGTACTTC. Residues: CASSLPETGTYEQYF. The full variable domain, with the rest looked up from reference TRBV7-9 and TRBJ2-7, is DTGVSQNPRHKITKRGQNVTFRCDPISEHNRLYWYRQTLGQGPEFLTYFQNEAQLEKSRLLSDRFSAERPKGSFSTLEIQRTEQGDSAMYLCASSLPETGTYEQYFGPGTRLTVT.

The V call is TRBV6-5, the J call TRBJ2-1; 13 positions match TRBD2. Germline CDR1 is MNHEY and CDR2 is SVGAGI. This CDR3 is built from 15 residues. The ends lost 6 bases at V and 9 bases at J; junction bases unmatched: 8. CDR3 in amino acids: CASSTTSGGAPEQFF. CDR3 nucleotides: TGTGCCAGCAGCACTACTAGCGGGGGGGCCCCTGAGCAGTTCTTC.